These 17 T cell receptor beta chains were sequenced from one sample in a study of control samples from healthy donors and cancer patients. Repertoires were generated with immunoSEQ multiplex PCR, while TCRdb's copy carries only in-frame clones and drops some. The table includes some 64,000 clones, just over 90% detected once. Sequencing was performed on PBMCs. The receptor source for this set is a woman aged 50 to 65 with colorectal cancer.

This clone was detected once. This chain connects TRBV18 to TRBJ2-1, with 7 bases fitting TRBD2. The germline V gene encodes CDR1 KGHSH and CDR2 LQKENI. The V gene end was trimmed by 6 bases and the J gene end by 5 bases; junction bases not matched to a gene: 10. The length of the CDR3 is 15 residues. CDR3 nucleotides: TGTGCCAGCTCCGTGCCGGGACTAACAAACAATGAGCAGTTCTTC. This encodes CASSVPGLTNNEQFF.

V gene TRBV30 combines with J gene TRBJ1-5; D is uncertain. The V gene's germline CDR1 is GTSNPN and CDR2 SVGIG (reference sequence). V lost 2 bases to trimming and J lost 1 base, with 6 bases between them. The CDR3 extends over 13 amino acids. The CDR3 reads CAWSFRSNQPQHF. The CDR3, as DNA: TGTGCCTGGAGTTTCAGAAGCAATCAGCCCCAGCATTTT. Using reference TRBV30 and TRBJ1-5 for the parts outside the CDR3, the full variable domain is SQTIHQWPATLVQPVGSPLSLECTVEGTSNPNLYWYRQAAGRGLQLLFYSVGIGQISSEVPQNLSASRPQDRQFILSSKKLLLSDSGFYLCAWSFRSNQPQHFGDGTRLSIL.

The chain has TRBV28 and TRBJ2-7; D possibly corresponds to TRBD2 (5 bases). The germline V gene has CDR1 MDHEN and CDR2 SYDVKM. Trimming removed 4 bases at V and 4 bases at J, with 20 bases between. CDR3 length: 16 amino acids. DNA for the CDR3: TGTGCCAGCAGTTCGCTCCGGGGTCGGCGCGCTTACGAGCAGTACTTC. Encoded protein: CASSSLRGRRAYEQYF.

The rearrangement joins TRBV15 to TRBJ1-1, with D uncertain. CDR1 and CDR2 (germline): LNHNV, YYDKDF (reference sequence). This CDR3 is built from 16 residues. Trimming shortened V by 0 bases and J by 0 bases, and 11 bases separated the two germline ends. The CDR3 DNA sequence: TGTGCCACCAGCAGAGATGCGGGAGGGATGAACACTGAAGCTTTCTTT. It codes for CATSRDAGGMNTEAFF.

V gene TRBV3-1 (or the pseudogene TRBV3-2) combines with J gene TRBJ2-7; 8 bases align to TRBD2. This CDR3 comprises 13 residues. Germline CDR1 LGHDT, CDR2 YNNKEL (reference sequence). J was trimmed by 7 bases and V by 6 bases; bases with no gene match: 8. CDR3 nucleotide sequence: TGTGCCAGCAGTAGCGGGGTGGAGGAAGAGCAGTACTTC. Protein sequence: CASSSGVEEEQYF.

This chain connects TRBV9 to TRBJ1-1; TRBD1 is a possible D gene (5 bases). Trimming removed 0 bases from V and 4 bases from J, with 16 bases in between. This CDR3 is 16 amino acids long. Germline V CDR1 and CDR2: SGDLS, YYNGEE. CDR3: CASSVGLKAGPTEAFF. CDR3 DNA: TGTGCCAGCAGCGTAGGCTTGAAAGCGGGGCCCACTGAAGCTTTCTTT.

DNA of the CDR3: TGTGCCAGCAGCCAAGGGTCCTTCGAGTGGTTCTTC. It specifies CASSQGSFEWFF. The chain uses TRBV3-1 (or the pseudogene TRBV3-2) and TRBJ2-1; no clear D. Trimming shortened V by 1 base and J by 15 bases, and 13 bases separated the two germline ends. The V gene's germline CDR1 is LGHDT and CDR2 YNNKEL (reference sequence). The CDR3 has 12 residues.

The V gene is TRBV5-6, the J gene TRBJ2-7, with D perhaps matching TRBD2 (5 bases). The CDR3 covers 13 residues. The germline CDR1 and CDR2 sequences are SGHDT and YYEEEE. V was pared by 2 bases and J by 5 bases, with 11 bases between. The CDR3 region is CASSLEGLDEQYF. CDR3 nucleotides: TGTGCCAGCAGCTTAGAGGGTTTGGACGAGCAGTACTTC.

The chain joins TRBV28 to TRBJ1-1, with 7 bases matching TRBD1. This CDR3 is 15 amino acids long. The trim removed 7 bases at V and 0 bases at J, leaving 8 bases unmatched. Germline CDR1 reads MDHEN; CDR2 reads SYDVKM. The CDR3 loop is CASTTPGTVNTEAFF. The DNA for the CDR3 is TGTGCCAGCACCACCCCCGGGACAGTGAACACTGAAGCTTTCTTT.

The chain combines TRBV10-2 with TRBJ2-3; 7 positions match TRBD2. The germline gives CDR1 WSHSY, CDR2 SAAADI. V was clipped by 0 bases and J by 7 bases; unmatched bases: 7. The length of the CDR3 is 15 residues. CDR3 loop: CASSESGGRRYTQYF. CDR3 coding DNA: TGCGCCAGCAGTGAGTCGGGGGGGAGGAGGTATACGCAGTATTTT.

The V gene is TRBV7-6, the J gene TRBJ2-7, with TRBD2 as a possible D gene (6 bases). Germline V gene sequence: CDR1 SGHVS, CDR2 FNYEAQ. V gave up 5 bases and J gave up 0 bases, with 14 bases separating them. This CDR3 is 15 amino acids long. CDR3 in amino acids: CASSPGLHSSYEQYF. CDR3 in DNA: TGTGCCAGCAGCCCAGGACTACATAGCTCCTACGAGCAGTACTTC.

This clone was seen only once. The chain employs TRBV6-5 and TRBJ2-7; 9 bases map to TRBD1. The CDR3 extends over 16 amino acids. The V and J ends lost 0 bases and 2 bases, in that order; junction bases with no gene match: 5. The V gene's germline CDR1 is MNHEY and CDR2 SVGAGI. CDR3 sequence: CASSYSTGGVAYEQYF. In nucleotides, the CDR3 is TGTGCCAGCAGTTACTCGACAGGGGGGGTAGCCTACGAGCAGTACTTC.

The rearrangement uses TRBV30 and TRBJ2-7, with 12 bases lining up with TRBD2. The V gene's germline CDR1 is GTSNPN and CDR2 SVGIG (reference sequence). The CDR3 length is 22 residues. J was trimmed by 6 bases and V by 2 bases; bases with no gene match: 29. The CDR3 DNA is TGTGCCTGGAGTTATCGTGGGGGTTCTCTTCCCCCCAGACTAGCGGGAGAGGTCGAGCAGTACTTC. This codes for CAWSYRGGSLPPRLAGEVEQYF.

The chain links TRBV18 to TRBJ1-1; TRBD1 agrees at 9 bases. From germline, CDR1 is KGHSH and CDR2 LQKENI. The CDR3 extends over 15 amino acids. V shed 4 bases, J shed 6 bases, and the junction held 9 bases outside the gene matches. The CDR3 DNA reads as TGTGCCAGCTCACTACCGGGACAGGGAGATTCTGAAGCTTTCTTT. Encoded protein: CASSLPGQGDSEAFF.

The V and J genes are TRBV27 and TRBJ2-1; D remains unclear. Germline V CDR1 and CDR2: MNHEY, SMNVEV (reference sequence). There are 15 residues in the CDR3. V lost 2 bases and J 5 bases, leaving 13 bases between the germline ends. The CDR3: CASSLEPFGDNEQFF. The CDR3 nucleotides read TGTGCCAGCAGTTTAGAGCCTTTCGGAGACAATGAGCAGTTCTTC.

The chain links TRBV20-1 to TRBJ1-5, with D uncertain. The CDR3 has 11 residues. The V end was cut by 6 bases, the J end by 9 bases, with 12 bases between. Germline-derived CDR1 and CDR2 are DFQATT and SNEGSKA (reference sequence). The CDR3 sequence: CSARTEGPQHF. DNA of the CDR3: TGCAGTGCAAGGACTGAAGGGCCCCAGCATTTT.

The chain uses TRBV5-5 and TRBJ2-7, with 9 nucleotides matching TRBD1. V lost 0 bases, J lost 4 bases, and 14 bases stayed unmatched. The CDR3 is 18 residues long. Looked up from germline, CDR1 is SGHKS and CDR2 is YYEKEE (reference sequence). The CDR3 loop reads CASSLEVTGGNYQYEQYF. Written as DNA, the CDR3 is TGTGCCAGCAGCTTGGAGGTGACAGGGGGGAATTATCAGTACGAGCAGTACTTC.